A selection of T cell receptor beta chains follows, all from one sample in a study of blood T cell repertoires in COVID-19. Profiling relied on immunoSEQ multiplex PCR, and the TCRdb table lists in-frame clones only, not all of them. Altogether about 490,000 clones are present, approximately 85% being singletons, with the ten largest covering 3.2%. The sequencing input was peripheral blood. All receptors derive from a human donor in a cohort sampled during active COVID-19. The CDR3 runs from the conserved cysteine through the conserved F or W. The D gene is left open where the match is weak. A row's size may be missing; if present it is once, few, many or a size class.

size	length	V	D	J	CDR3	DNA
.	16	TRBV18	.	TRBJ1-2	CASSPAAGGTEDGYTF	TGTGCCAGCTCACCGGCTGCCGGGGGGACCGAGGATGGCTACACCTTC
.	13	TRBV24-1	.	TRBJ1-1	CATSDMTGSEAFF	TGTGCCACCAGTGATATGACAGGCTCTGAAGCTTTCTTT
.	15	TRBV7-2	.	TRBJ1-1	CASNPHRVFSTEAFF	TGTGCCAGCAACCCACACAGGGTTTTCTCGACTGAAGCTTTCTTT
few	13	TRBV4-2	TRBD2	TRBJ2-1	CASSLGASGGQFF	TGTGCCAGCAGCCTCGGGGCCTCGGGGGGGCAGTTCTTC
.	17	TRBV3-1/TRBV3-2	TRBD2	TRBJ2-3	CASSPGLAGGLTDTQYF	TGTGCCAGCAGCCCAGGACTAGCGGGAGGGCTCACAGATACGCAGTATTTT
.	15	TRBV7-2	TRBD1	TRBJ1-1	CASSLQGPGNTEAFF	TGTGCCAGCAGCCTACAGGGGCCGGGGAACACTGAAGCTTTCTTT
.	11	TRBV11-2	.	TRBJ1-1	CASTMGGQAFF	TGTGCCAGTACCATGGGGGGGCAAGCTTTCTTT
.	17	TRBV18	.	TRBJ1-6	CASSPPEGVRNNSPLHF	TGTGCCAGCTCACCCCCAGAGGGGGTAAGGAATAATTCACCCCTCCACTTT
.	13	TRBV2	TRBD2	TRBJ2-3	CASTAGVGDTQYF	TGTGCCAGCACGGCGGGAGTGGGGGATACGCAGTATTTT
.	17	TRBV19	TRBD2	TRBJ2-3	CASSIGTSGRAKDTQYF	TGTGCCAGTAGTATTGGAACTAGCGGGAGGGCTAAAGATACGCAGTATTTT
.	15	TRBV5-5	.	TRBJ2-1	CASSPDSVHYNEQFF	TGTGCCAGCAGCCCTGACTCCGTACACTACAATGAGCAGTTCTTC
.	12	TRBV29-1	.	TRBJ1-2	CSVDTRNYGYTF	TGCAGCGTGGACACAAGGAACTATGGCTACACCTTC
.	15	TRBV7-2	.	TRBJ2-1	CASSLGSPPGNEQFF	TGTGCCAGCAGCTTAGGATCCCCCCCAGGGAATGAGCAGTTCTTC
.	17	TRBV30	TRBD2	TRBJ2-2	CAWSRNRLAGGTGELFF	TGTGCCTGGAGCAGAAATCGACTAGCGGGAGGTACCGGGGAGCTGTTTTTT
.	12	TRBV12-3/TRBV12-4	.	TRBJ2-5	CASGGAGETQYF	TGTGCCAGCGGAGGAGCGGGAGAGACCCAGTACTTC
.	15	TRBV20-1	TRBD2	TRBJ2-1	CSASQKTSRNNEQFF	TGCAGTGCAAGTCAGAAGACTAGCAGGAACAATGAGCAGTTCTTC
.	16	TRBV27	TRBD2	TRBJ2-1	CASRHTGTSSLHEQFF	TGTGCCAGCAGACACACCGGGACTAGCTCACTCCATGAGCAGTTCTTC
.	12	TRBV21-1	.	TRBJ2-7	CARDHRGKEQYF	TGTGCCAGAGATCACAGGGGAAAAGAGCAGTACTTC
.	16	TRBV19	TRBD1	TRBJ1-5	CASSIGTGNSNQPQHF	TGTGCCAGTAGTATCGGGACAGGGAATAGCAATCAGCCCCAGCATTTT
.	16	TRBV5-1	TRBD2	TRBJ2-3	CASSPTTSGGTDTQYF	TGCGCCAGCAGCCCTACCACTAGCGGCGGCACAGATACGCAGTATTTT
.	11	TRBV11-2	.	TRBJ1-1	CASSPGNEAFF	TGTGCCAGCAGCCCCGGGAATGAAGCTTTCTTT
once	16	TRBV29-1	TRBD2	TRBJ2-1	CSVEGGAGGAYNEQFF	TGCAGCGTCGAAGGGGGGGCGGGAGGTGCCTACAATGAGCAGTTCTTC
.	13	TRBV28	.	TRBJ2-7	CASSLSGASEQYF	TGTGCCAGCAGTTTGTCAGGGGCGAGCGAGCAGTACTTC
.	13	TRBV7-9	.	TRBJ2-7	CASSFWTNPEQYF	TGTGCCAGCAGCTTCTGGACTAATCCCGAGCAGTACTTC